The next 10 T cell receptor beta chains were all read from a single sample in a study of PD-1 blockade in classical Hodgkin lymphoma. The data were produced by immunoSEQ multiplex PCR, yet TCRdb's version contains in-frame clones alone and is incomplete. There are 7,500 to 9,000 clones in the sample; around nine tenths occur only once, and nearly 35% lies in the top ten. Described time point: cycle 4 day 1 (C4D1), after 5 to 7 weeks of nivolumab. Relapse was seen in all patients after autologous stem cell transplantation, and brentuximab vedotin exposure was variable. The sequences come from peripheral blood mononuclear cells (PBMCs), collected before the fourth cycle of nivolumab. The receptor set was obtained from a human donor with classical Hodgkin lymphoma.

This chain connects TRBV2 to TRBJ2-3; the match to TRBD2 covers 11 bases. The CDR3 loop spans 16 amino acids. Looked up from germline, CDR1 is SNHLY and CDR2 is FYNNEI. V lost 6 bases to trimming and J lost 0 bases; unmatched junction nucleotides: 5. The CDR3 DNA is TGTGCCAGCAGCTCGACTAGCGGGGCTAGCACAGATACGCAGTATTTT. It yields the protein CASSSTSGASTDTQYF.

The genes are TRBV7-9 and TRBJ2-7, with TRBD2 matching over 7 bases. The CDR3 totals 15 residues. The V gene's germline CDR1 is SEHNR and CDR2 FQNEAQ (reference sequence). V was clipped by 6 bases and J by 5 bases; unmatched bases: 13. The CDR3, as DNA: TGTGCCAGCAGTTCAGTTAGTCGGGAGGTCCACGAGCAGTACTTC. Translating gives CASSSVSREVHEQYF. Filled out from reference TRBV7-9 and TRBJ2-7, the complete variable domain reads DTGVSQNPRHKITKRGQNVTFRCDPISEHNRLYWYRQTLGQGPEFLTYFQNEAQLEKSRLLSDRFSAERPKGSFSTLEIQRTEQGDSAMYLCASSSVSREVHEQYFGPGTRLTVT.

The table lists this clone with a few counts. V is TRBV6-5 and J is TRBJ2-1, with 7 bases that match TRBD2. CDR3 size: 16 residues. The germline gives CDR1 MNHEY, CDR2 SVGAGI. The V and J ends lost 0 bases and 4 bases, in that order; junction bases with no gene match: 6. The CDR3 spells CASSYSAGGSYNEQFF. The CDR3 DNA is TGTGCCAGCAGTTACTCTGCAGGCGGGAGTTACAATGAGCAGTTCTTC.

V gene TRBV7-2 combines with J gene TRBJ2-7; 7 bases line up with TRBD2. CDR1 SGHTA and CDR2 FQGNSA come from the germline V gene. The CDR3 spans 13 residues. After removal of 6 bases from V and 2 bases from J, the junction contained 4 bases not matched to a gene. Written as DNA, the CDR3 is TGTGCCAGCAGTCTTGGACTAGCCTACGAGCAGTACTTC. It codes for CASSLGLAYEQYF.

This chain links TRBV7-2 with TRBJ2-7, with TRBD2 matching 10 bases. Trimming at V came to 1 base and at J to 2 bases, leaving 11 bases not matched to a gene. The germline V gene has CDR1 SGHTA and CDR2 FQGNSA. This CDR3 has 18 amino acids. In DNA, the CDR3 is TGTGCCAGCAGCTTAGTATCTAGCGGGAGTTCTGAAACCTACGAGCAGTACTTC. Residues: CASSLVSSGSSETYEQYF.

The chain uses TRBV1 and TRBJ1-1. TRBV1 represents a pseudogene. There are 16 residues in the CDR3. The CDR3 DNA is TGCACCAGCAGCCAAAAAAGGGAGGCCTCGAACACTGAAGCTTTCTTT. Translation: CTSSQKREASNTEAFF.

CDR3 protein: CASSEAGLAARQFF. CDR3 bases: TGCGCCAGCAGTGAGGCGGGACTAGCGGCCCGGCAGTTCTTC. The chain combines TRBV10-2 with TRBJ2-1, with 11 bases lining up with TRBD2. The CDR3 has 14 amino acids. Germline-derived CDR1 and CDR2 are WSHSY and SAAADI. V lost 2 bases to trimming and J lost 12 bases; unmatched junction nucleotides: 6.

The V and J genes are TRBV5-1 and TRBJ2-1; no clear D. Per germline, CDR1 SGHRS and CDR2 YFSETQ. The CDR3 contains 13 residues. V was shortened by 0 bases and J by 3 bases, with 4 bases between the two germline ends. The CDR3 region has the DNA TGCGCCAGCAGCTTGGTAAGCTACAATGAGCAGTTCTTC. This sequence encodes CASSLVSYNEQFF.

The rearrangement joins TRBV29-1 to TRBJ2-7; TRBD1 or TRBD2 may be the D gene (6 bases each). The CDR3 has 15 residues. Trimming left V 6 bases short and J 2 bases short, with 20 bases between. The germline gives CDR1 SQVTM, CDR2 ANQGSEA. The CDR3 loop is CSVDQGTRAPYEQYF. CDR3 sequence (DNA): TGCAGCGTCGATCAGGGGACTCGGGCCCCCTACGAGCAGTACTTC.

The V call is TRBV4-1, the J call TRBJ1-1; the D is unclear. V dropped 6 bases and J dropped 1 base, with 12 bases sitting between them. This CDR3 is 14 amino acids long. Germline V gives CDR1 MGHRA, CDR2 YSYEKL. In DNA form, the CDR3 reads TGCGCCAGCAGGGGCCTACTCAAGAACACTGAAGCTTTCTTT. It specifies CASRGLLKNTEAFF.